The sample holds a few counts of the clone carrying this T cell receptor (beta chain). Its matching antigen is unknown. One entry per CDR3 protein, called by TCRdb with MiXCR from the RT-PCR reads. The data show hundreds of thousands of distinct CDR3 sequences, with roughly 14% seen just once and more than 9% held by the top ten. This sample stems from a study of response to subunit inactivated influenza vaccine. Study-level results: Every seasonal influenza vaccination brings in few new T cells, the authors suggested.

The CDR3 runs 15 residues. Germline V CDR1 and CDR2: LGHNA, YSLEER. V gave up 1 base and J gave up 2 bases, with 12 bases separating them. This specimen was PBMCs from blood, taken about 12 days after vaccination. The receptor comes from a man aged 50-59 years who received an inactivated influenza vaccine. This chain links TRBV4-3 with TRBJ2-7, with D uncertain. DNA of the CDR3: TGCGCCAGCAGCCAAGGTCTCGGGCAGACCTACGAGCAGTACTTC. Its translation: CASSQGLGQTYEQYF.